This TCR beta chain comes out of a study of blood T cell repertoires in COVID-19 (dated by TCRdb to 2018 to 2021). Background for the entire study: Samples covering the acute and convalescent phases of COVID-19 were provided by collaborators in the United States, Italy and Spain. The material from the prospective study consisted of cDNA or gDNA derived from T cells, B-cell-depleted T cells, or PBMCs. Deeply sampled blood TCRbeta repertoires from subjects exposed to, actively infected with, or recovered from COVID-19 were included in the dataset. A freely available public database, intended as a resource for researchers studying the immune response to SARS-CoV-2, is where the repertoires were released. The samples were drawn from two sources: the first 160 participants of the ongoing ImmuneRACE study, and 950 to 1,500 subjects contributed by 6 global collaborators. The sample metadata nearly always contained a de-identified subject ID, COVID-19 status, age in years and sex. Where available, HLA class I and class II types were taken from metadata supplied by the sample provider and were not determined by assay-based typing. General conclusions and limits of the study: The amount of clinical and demographic metadata varied by source and participant and was provided uncurated.

Whole blood was collected in K2EDTA tubes by collaborating institutions according to the institutions' own protocols. For TCRbeta analysis, collaborators shipped samples in one of three forms: frozen whole blood, isolated PBMCs, or DNA extracted from either of those sample types. Via the germline V gene (reference sequence), CDR1 is SGHNT and CDR2 YYREEE. V gives up 0 bases and J gives up 2 bases, and the segment between their germline ends measures 8 bases. The CDR3 sequence holds 14 residues, the cysteine and phenylalanine included. Of all the DNA, just the CDR3 is kept, 42 bases in frame from base 1. The immunoSEQ Assay, a bias-controlled multiplex PCR, was used to amplify TCRbeta CDR3 regions from genomic DNA. As for the original processing: The number of nucleated cells in each sample was estimated by amplification of reference gene primers within the assay. Sequence reads were collapsed and filtered to measure the absolute abundance of every unique TCRbeta CDR3 rearrangement. For each sample, productive Simpson clonality was calculated by taking the square root of Simpson's diversity index across productive rearrangements. TCRdb mirrors the immuneACCESS table, restricted to in-frame sequences. Some clones are absent from its copies; in checked studies, under half trace to an unresolved V gene, and the reason for the others is unknown. Clonal size and the V and J genes are those of that table, whereas D and trimming came from the DNA. This sample comprises 200,000 or so clones, about 82% of them detected only once. Over 5% of the sample rests with the top ten.

With respect to this clone: Its antigen target is currently unknown. No much larger clonotype is one base removed from it; base qualities were not supplied.

The TCR comes from a woman in her thirties with acute or convalescent COVID-19. The rearrangement joined TRBV5-4 to TRBJ1-2; no D segment can be confidently identified. Sequenced: peripheral blood. In nucleotide form, the sequence is TGTGCCAGCAGCTTGGAGAGGGAAAACTATGGCTACACCTTC. Its coded protein is CASSLERENYGYTF. Outside the CDR3, residues come from the reference TRBV5-4 and TRBJ1-2 proteins, so the full variable domain is: ETGVTQSPTHLIKTRGQQVTLRCSSQSGHNTVSWYQQALGQGPQFIFQYYREEENGRGNFPPRFSGLQFPNYSSELNVNALELDDSALYLCASSLERENYGYTFGSGTRLTVV.